This T cell receptor beta chain was identified during a study of blood T cell repertoires in COVID-19. Study details: The cDNA or gDNA used as material had been derived from T cells, B-cell-depleted T cells, or PBMCs.

The germline gives CDR1 MNHEY, CDR2 SMNVEV (reference sequence). V lost 6 bases and J 6 bases, leaving 23 bases between the germline ends. The CDR3 extends over 17 amino acids. Authors' processing steps: Reference gene primer amplification yielded estimated nucleated cell counts. Only in-frame clones appear in the TCRdb table, and some are missing; sequencing was by immunoSEQ multiplex PCR. The DNA gave D and trimming, while V, J and clone size come from that table. The top ten clones hold 1.2% of a sample with around 200,000 clones, more than 80% of them seen once. Participants were placed into cohorts based on the clinical history they reported. Cohort 3 donors counted as recovered after two negative PCRs, clearance, or resolved symptoms.

The clonotype was recovered from a man aged 25-45 years who had recovered from COVID-19. The genes are TRBV27 and TRBJ2-2; TRBD2 is a possible D gene (6 bases). The source material was PBMCs or T cells enriched from blood (not recorded which). The chain's CDR3 is CASRRWARLALSGELFF. The CDR3 nucleotides are TGTGCCAGCAGGAGGTGGGCACGGCTAGCGTTATCCGGGGAGCTGTTTTTT.